One sample yielded the 20 T cell receptor beta chains listed below, sequenced in a study of cytomegalovirus exposure and HLA in healthy donors. Primers: 60 Vbeta forward and 13 Jbeta reverse. The method was immunoSEQ multiplex PCR; TCRdb's version includes in-frame clones alone and lacks a portion of them. The data show more than 90,000 clones, around 85% seen once. Sequenced input: PBMCs. The receptors originated from a man aged 25-45 years in good health and CMV-seronegative.

The chain uses TRBV30 and TRBJ1-3; TRBD1 matches 7 bases. Trimming cost V 4 bases and J 0 bases; bases outside gene matches: 9. The CDR3 has 16 residues. Germline loops: CDR1 GTSNPN, CDR2 SVGIG (reference sequence). CDR3 sequence: CAWIGGSALSGNTIYF. CDR3 coding DNA: TGTGCCTGGATAGGGGGCTCGGCCCTCTCTGGAAACACCATATATTTT.

The chain is built from TRBV2 and TRBJ2-4; 7 bases map to TRBD1. V shed 8 bases and J 10 bases; nucleotides not matched to a gene: 8. The CDR3 has 12 residues. The germline V gene encodes CDR1 SNHLY and CDR2 FYNNEI. The CDR3 bases are TGTGCCAGCGAAGGACAGGTGGAGATTCAGTACTTC. Its translation: CASEGQVEIQYF.

The V call is TRBV5-4, the J call TRBJ1-4; a possible D gene is TRBD1 (5 bases). This CDR3 has 15 amino acids. V lost 0 bases to trimming and J lost 8 bases, with 14 bases between them. The germline V gene has CDR1 SGHNT and CDR2 YYREEE (reference sequence). The CDR3 sequence: CASSLAGGTGEKLFF. The CDR3 DNA reads as TGTGCCAGCAGCTTGGCGGGGGGGACGGGGGAAAAACTGTTTTTT. Supplemented by reference TRBV5-4 and TRBJ1-4, the full variable domain reads ETGVTQSPTHLIKTRGQQVTLRCSSQSGHNTVSWYQQALGQGPQFIFQYYREEENGRGNFPPRFSGLQFPNYSSELNVNALELDDSALYLCASSLAGGTGEKLFFGSGTQLSVL.

V gene TRBV7-2 combines with J gene TRBJ1-2, with TRBD1 as a possible D gene (6 bases). V lost 2 bases and J 5 bases, leaving 12 bases between the germline ends. This CDR3 is 14 amino acids long. Germline V gene lookup returns CDR1 SGHTA and CDR2 FQGNSA. The CDR3 DNA sequence: TGTGCCAGCAGCTTAACCCGGACAGCTTATGGCTACACCTTC. Amino acids: CASSLTRTAYGYTF.

CDR3 DNA: TGCGCCAGCAGCTTGTCGCGGATAGCAACTAATGAAAAACTGTTTTTT. It specifies CASSLSRIATNEKLFF. The V call is TRBV5-1, the J call TRBJ1-4; D gene unclear. Germline CDR1 and CDR2: SGHRS and YFSETQ. CDR3 size: 16 residues. V was cut by 1 base and J by 0 bases, with 10 bases left in between.

The chain recombines TRBV19 with TRBJ1-1; unclear D gene. The ends were cut back, 7 bases at V and 6 bases at J, with 18 bases in the middle. The CDR3 has 14 residues. Germline V gives CDR1 LNHDA, CDR2 SQIVND (reference sequence). The DNA for the CDR3 is TGTGCCAGTACCCACGGAGGGTTAAGCGCTGAAGCTTTCTTT. This encodes CASTHGGLSAEAFF.

This clone was picked up a small number of times. The V and J genes are TRBV19 and TRBJ2-1; perhaps TRBD2 as D (6 bases). Trimming cost V 4 bases and J 4 bases, with 8 bases left between them. Germline CDR1 reads LNHDA; CDR2 reads SQIVND (reference sequence). This CDR3 region has 13 residues. The CDR3 coding sequence is TGTGCCAGTAGTACCGGGGGATACAATGAGCAGTTCTTC. Translated, it gives CASSTGGYNEQFF.

The chain recombines TRBV27 with TRBJ2-7; 11 positions match TRBD2. The CDR3 has 16 residues. V shed 1 base and J 3 bases; nucleotides not matched to a gene: 5. Looked up from germline, CDR1 is MNHEY and CDR2 is SMNVEV (reference sequence). CDR3: CASSLLGTSGFYEQYF. The CDR3 DNA reads TGTGCCAGCAGTTTATTGGGGACTAGCGGCTTCTACGAGCAGTACTTC.

This clone has a handful of counts. The chain carries TRBV11-2 and TRBJ2-7; 11 nucleotides agree with TRBD2. Trimming removed 8 bases from V and 7 bases from J; junction bases left unmatched: 13. Per the germline V gene, CDR1 is SGHAT and CDR2 is FQNNGV. The CDR3 length is 15 residues. CDR3 nucleotides: TGTGCCAGCGTTATATTGGGTAGCGGGAGGGGGGAGCAGTACTTC. It codes for CASVILGSGRGEQYF.

The chain couples TRBV7-3 to TRBJ2-1; D perhaps matches TRBD2 (6 bases). The V end was cut by 5 bases, the J end by 2 bases, with 10 bases between. Germline CDR1 and CDR2: SGHTA and FQGTGA. The CDR3 has 14 amino acids. In DNA, the CDR3 is TGTGCCAGCAGCCCGGACTACACCTACAATGAGCAGTTCTTC. It translates to CASSPDYTYNEQFF. Filled out from reference TRBV7-3 and TRBJ2-1, the complete variable domain reads GAGVSQTPSNKVTEKGKYVELRCDPISGHTALYWYRQSLGQGPEFLIYFQGTGAADDSGLPNDRFFAVRPEGSVSTLKIQRTERGDSAVYLCASSPDYTYNEQFFGPGTRLTVL.

The rearrangement joins TRBV19 to TRBJ2-3, with 10 positions matching TRBD2. V dropped 5 bases and J dropped 4; count of bases not matched to a gene: 3. CDR1 LNHDA and CDR2 SQIVND come from the germline V gene (reference sequence). This CDR3 has 14 residues. In DNA, the CDR3 is TGTGCCAGTAGTCTAGCGGGAGCGTCAGATACGCAGTATTTT. Translation gives CASSLAGASDTQYF.

The rearrangement uses TRBV20-1 and TRBJ2-2; no clear D. CDR3 length: 11 residues. CDR1 and CDR2 from the germline V gene are DFQATT and SNEGSKA (reference sequence). Between the trimmed V and J ends, which lost 4 bases and 4 bases, there was a span of 4 bases. The CDR3 DNA reads TGCAGTGCTACCGGCACCGGGGAGCTGTTTTTT. This encodes CSATGTGELFF.

This clone has only a few counts. This chain uses TRBV6-1 with TRBJ1-5, with D maybe TRBD1 (5 bases). Trimming removed 3 bases at V and 6 bases at J, with 15 bases between. From germline, CDR1 is MNHNS and CDR2 SASEGT. The CDR3 length is 15 residues. The CDR3 coding sequence is TGTGCCAGCAGTGATTGGGGCAGGGCGGCTCAGCCCCAGCATTTT. Translated, it gives CASSDWGRAAQPQHF.

Only a few counts were recorded for this clone. The chain has TRBV30 and TRBJ1-1, with TRBD1 identical over 7 bases. Germline CDR1 and CDR2: GTSNPN and SVGIG (reference sequence). Unmatched junction bases numbered 10, after V lost 0 bases and J lost 3 bases. CDR3 length equals 16 residues. The CDR3 DNA is TGTGCCTGGAGTGTAGACGTTGGGGGGACAGACACTGAAGCTTTCTTT. Translating gives CAWSVDVGGTDTEAFF.

The rearrangement links TRBV10-2 to TRBJ1-6; a weak D match, TRBD1 (6 bases). The CDR3 contains 18 residues. The V end was cut by 3 bases, the J end by 6 bases, with 21 bases between. Germline V gene lookup returns CDR1 WSHSY and CDR2 SAAADI. In nucleotides, the CDR3 is TGCGCCAGCAGTGATCGGGCAAGGCGACAGGCCCCTAATTCACCCCTCCACTTT. Its protein product is CASSDRARRQAPNSPLHF.

CDR3 amino acids: CASSYAGDNTGELFF. CDR3 DNA sequence: TGCGCCAGCAGCTACGCGGGAGATAACACCGGGGAGCTGTTTTTT. The chain links TRBV5-1 to TRBJ2-2, with TRBD2 identical over 7 bases. CDR3 length: 15 residues. Germline V gene data show CDR1 as SGHRS and CDR2 as YFSETQ. V lost 3 bases to trimming and J lost 2 bases; unmatched junction nucleotides: 4. Looking up the rest from reference TRBV5-1 and TRBJ2-2 gives the full variable domain: KAGVTQTPRYLIKTRGQQVTLSCSPISGHRSVSWYQQTPGQGLQFLFEYFSETQRNKGNFPGRFSGRQFSNSRSEMNVSTLELGDSALYLCASSYAGDNTGELFFGEGSRLTVL.

The CDR3 protein is CASSVLQGTGELFF. As DNA, the CDR3 is TGTGCCAGCAGCGTCCTCCAGGGGACCGGGGAGCTGTTTTTT. The J gene is TRBJ2-2, the V gene TRBV7-3; D perhaps matches TRBD1 (6 bases). Trimming stripped 5 bases from V and 5 bases from J, with 12 bases between. The V gene's germline CDR1 is SGHTA and CDR2 FQGTGA. There are 14 residues in the CDR3.

This clone was counted a few times. CDR3 protein: CASSKEGRGRVDTGELFF. In DNA form, the CDR3 reads TGTGCCAGCAGCAAAGAGGGCAGGGGGCGTGTGGACACCGGGGAGCTGTTTTTT. The chain uses TRBV21-1 and TRBJ2-2; the D segment call TRBD1 is taken from the table without a DNA check. TRBV21-1 is a recognized pseudogene. The CDR3 has 18 residues.

This chain links TRBV28 with TRBJ2-7, with D perhaps TRBD1 (6 bases). Germline CDR1 and CDR2: MDHEN and SYDVKM. The ends were cut back, 2 bases at V and 2 bases at J, with 10 bases in the middle. CDR3 size: 14 residues. CDR3 coding DNA: TGTGCCAGCAGTTTACAGGGGTTTCCCTACGAGCAGTACTTC. Translated, it gives CASSLQGFPYEQYF.

The chain uses TRBV28 and TRBJ1-2; unclear D gene. The CDR3 loop spans 11 amino acids. The germline V gene encodes CDR1 MDHEN and CDR2 SYDVKM. V lost 2 bases and J 8 bases, leaving 6 bases between the germline ends. The CDR3 protein is CASSLDLGYTF. The DNA of the CDR3 is TGTGCCAGCAGTTTAGACTTGGGCTACACCTTC.